These 26 T cell receptor beta chains were sequenced from one sample in a study of T cells in Graves' hyperthyroidism and ophthalmopathy (dated by TCRdb to the late 2010s). Library preparation was by multiplex PCR. Sequencing took place on an Illumina HiSeq 2000. Amplification of TCR beta CDR3 regions was carried out from RNA transcripts. The first round of RT-PCR for the TCR CDR3 was performed with the HTBI primer set and the Qiagen OneStep RT-PCR kit. TCRdb trimmed the raw reads at Q25, called clones with MiXCR and kept productive beta chains. Rows matching on CDR3 protein sequence are summarized as one entry with the most common DNA and genes. Present in this sample are approximately 380,000 distinct CDR3 sequences, 19% of which were seen just once. The ten largest clonotypes hold around 4% of the sample. The sample taken for sequencing was blood. Receptor source: a woman under 30 with Graves' hyperthyroidism.

This clonotype has a count of ten or more. The chain is built from TRBV20-1 and TRBJ2-5; D could derive from TRBD1 or TRBD2 (6 bases each). Deletions cut 3 bases from V and 2 bases from J, with 10 bases between. CDR1 and CDR2 from the germline V gene are DFQATT and SNEGSKA (reference sequence). The length of the CDR3 is 13 residues. In DNA form, the CDR3 reads TGCAGTGCTAGCCGGGGGCCTCAAGAGACCCAGTACTTC. Translating gives CSASRGPQETQYF.

J is TRBJ2-5 and V is TRBV10-3; TRBD2 matches 13 bases. CDR1 and CDR2 (germline): ENHRY, SYGVKD. V dropped 4 bases and J dropped 4; count of bases not matched to a gene: 6. The CDR3 consists of 16 residues. Here the CDR3 DNA reads TGTGCCATCAGTGCCGGACTAGCGGGAGCGGCAGAGACCCAGTACTTC. It yields the protein CAISAGLAGAAETQYF.

V gene TRBV3-1 combines with J gene TRBJ1-3; D is uncertain. Per germline, CDR1 LGHDT and CDR2 YNNKEL (reference sequence). The CDR3 is 13 amino acids. The V gene lost 7 bases and the J gene lost 2 bases, with 9 bases spanning the gap. The CDR3 DNA is TGTGCCAGCACCACGGAGGCTGGAAACACCATATATTTT. Translating it yields CASTTEAGNTIYF. Full variable domain (missing parts from reference TRBV3-1 and TRBJ1-3): DTAVSQTPKYLVTQMGNDKSIKCEQNLGHDTMYWYKQDSKKFLKIMFSYNNKELIINETVPNRFSPKSPDKAHLNLHINSLELGDSAVYFCASTTEAGNTIYFGEGSWLTVV.

This clonotype showed up many times. The gene calls are TRBV6-2 or TRBV6-3 and TRBJ2-3, with D tentatively TRBD1 or TRBD2 (5 bases each). This CDR3 is built from 14 residues. In germline, CDR1 is MNHEY, CDR2 SVGEGT. Trimming took 8 bases from V and 0 from J, leaving 12 bases between them. CDR3 in DNA: TGTGCCAGCGGGGACCACGATAGCACAGATACGCAGTATTTT. It encodes CASGDHDSTDTQYF.

This clonotype was detected many times. The rearrangement links TRBV6-9 to TRBJ1-2; D gene uncertain. Germline CDR1 reads MNHGY; CDR2 reads SVAAGI. V was pared by 11 bases and J by 7 bases, with 14 bases between. The CDR3 has 11 amino acids. CDR3: CAGFPWGGYTF. CDR3 sequence (DNA): TGTGCCGGCTTCCCGTGGGGTGGCTACACCTTC.

This clonotype was seen repeatedly, ten times or more. The chain recombines TRBV7-9 with TRBJ2-5, with 8 bases fitting TRBD1. Trimming took 5 bases from V and 4 from J; bases not matched to a gene: 3. The CDR3 is 13 amino acids. In germline, CDR1 is SEHNR, CDR2 FQNEAQ (reference sequence). For the CDR3, the DNA is TGTGCCAGCAGCCATACAGGGGGAGAGACCCAGTACTTC. It translates to CASSHTGGETQYF.

This clonotype was detected a few times. CDR3 coding DNA: TGCGCCAGCAGCTCCGGGACGGTGAAAAACATTCAGTACTTC. Protein product: CASSSGTVKNIQYF. This chain uses TRBV5-1 with TRBJ2-4; the D call may be TRBD1 or TRBD2 (5 bases each). The V and J ends lost 3 bases and 4 bases respectively, with 11 bases between them. In germline, CDR1 is SGHRS, CDR2 YFSETQ. The CDR3 is 14 residues long.

This clonotype was recorded a few times. Here the CDR3 DNA reads TGTGCCAGCAGCCGATACGGACAGGGAGCGTATGGCTACACCTTC. Translation: CASSRYGQGAYGYTF. The genes are TRBV4-2 and TRBJ1-2; TRBD1 aligns across 8 bases. Germline V gives CDR1 LGHNA, CDR2 YNFKEQ. CDR3 length equals 15 residues. V gave up 4 bases and J gave up 5 bases; unmatched junction bases: 9.

This clonotype was seen ten or more times. The rearrangement uses TRBV12-3 or TRBV12-4 and TRBJ2-2; the D gene is possibly TRBD1 (5 bases). The CDR3 loop spans 14 amino acids. The V and J ends lost 11 bases and 6 bases respectively, with 19 bases between them. CDR3 amino acids: CAVLGQGSPGELFF. The DNA for the CDR3 is TGTGCCGTTCTGGGGCAGGGTAGTCCCGGGGAGCTGTTTTTT.

This clonotype was detected many times. This chain links TRBV19 with TRBJ1-5; D is unclear. CDR3 length equals 14 residues. The germline gives CDR1 LNHDA, CDR2 SQIVND (reference sequence). V was clipped by 3 bases and J by 4 bases, with 10 bases between them. DNA for the CDR3: TGTGCCAGTAGTATGGAATGGCGGAATCAGCCCCAGCATTTT. It translates to CASSMEWRNQPQHF.

This clonotype was observed at least ten times. The rearrangement joins TRBV28 to TRBJ2-1; 12 bases are a match to TRBD2. CDR1 and CDR2 (germline): MDHEN, SYDVKM. The V and J ends lost 6 bases and 9 bases, in that order; junction bases with no gene match: 9. The CDR3 loop spans 15 amino acids. The CDR3 nucleotides read TGTGCCAGCAGCCTTGGCCTAGCGGGGGGGGGTGAGCAGTTCTTC. Amino acid sequence: CASSLGLAGGGEQFF.

This clonotype has a count of ten or more. This rearrangement joins TRBV6-5 to TRBJ1-1, with TRBD1 matching over 8 bases. Germline assignment: CDR1 MNHEY and CDR2 SVGAGI. J was trimmed by 0 bases and V by 2 bases; bases with no gene match: 2. This CDR3 has 15 amino acids. CDR3 nucleotide sequence: TGTGCCAGCAGTTACAAGGGACAGGTGAACACTGAAGCTTTCTTT. Its translation: CASSYKGQVNTEAFF.

The chain couples TRBV29-1 to TRBJ1-1, with D unclear. Germline V gene data show CDR1 as SQVTM and CDR2 as ANQGSEA. The CDR3 covers 13 residues. V was pared by 6 bases and J by 0 bases, with 11 bases between. CDR3 DNA sequence: TGCAGCGTGGAACAGATAGTGAACACTGAAGCTTTCTTT. Protein sequence: CSVEQIVNTEAFF.

The chain links TRBV5-1 to TRBJ2-5; D remains unclear. CDR1 and CDR2 from the germline V gene are SGHRS and YFSETQ. V dropped 1 base and J dropped 1 base, with 8 bases sitting between them. This CDR3 region has 14 residues. CDR3 sequence reads: CASSLLNSQETQYF. The CDR3 DNA reads TGCGCCAGCAGCTTGTTGAACAGCCAAGAGACCCAGTACTTC.

This clonotype showed up many times. V usage is TRBV6-1 and J usage is TRBJ1-2, with D tentatively TRBD1 (6 bases). Germline CDR1 and CDR2: MNHNS and SASEGT. The V and J ends lost 6 bases and 8 bases respectively, with 10 bases between them. The CDR3 has 11 amino acids. CDR3 DNA sequence: TGTGCCAGCAGGAGAGGGGGGGGCTACACCTTC. Protein: CASRRGGGYTF.

This clonotype was detected ten times or more. The CDR3 region has the DNA TGTGCCACCAGTGATTCGAGACGAGGGACCAATCAGCCCCAGCATTTT. This gives the protein CATSDSRRGTNQPQHF. V usage is TRBV24-1 and J usage is TRBJ1-5, with D tentatively TRBD1 (5 bases). There are 16 residues in the CDR3. CDR1 KGHDR and CDR2 SFDVKD come from the germline V gene. Trimming pared 2 bases from V and 3 bases from J, leaving 13 bases between.

This clonotype was observed at least ten times. The genes are TRBV12-3 or TRBV12-4 and TRBJ2-7; a weak D match, TRBD2 (6 bases). V lost 6 bases and J lost 5, with 11 bases in between. The CDR3 has 12 amino acids. The chain's CDR3 is CASSRREDEQYF. CDR3 nucleotide sequence: TGTGCCAGCAGCCGGAGGGAGGACGAGCAGTACTTC.

This clonotype showed up many times. The chain combines TRBV5-1 with TRBJ2-5, with 10 bases aligning to TRBD1. The CDR3 consists of 15 residues. From germline, CDR1 is SGHRS and CDR2 YFSETQ. The V segment lost 0 bases and the J segment 3 bases; nucleotides outside the gene matches: 2. DNA for the CDR3: TGCGCCAGCAGCTTGGCCGGGACAGGGGAAGAGACCCAGTACTTC. Translated: CASSLAGTGEETQYF.

The table lists this clonotype with many counts. This chain connects TRBV30 to TRBJ2-7; D ambiguous. V lost 3 bases to trimming and J lost 2 bases, with 8 bases between them. Looked up from germline, CDR1 is GTSNPN and CDR2 is SVGIG (reference sequence). The CDR3 covers 12 residues. CDR3: CAWSWQTYEQYF. The CDR3 bases are TGTGCCTGGAGCTGGCAGACCTACGAGCAGTACTTC.

J is TRBJ2-2 and V is TRBV27, with no clear D. CDR1 MNHEY and CDR2 SMNVEV come from the germline V gene (reference sequence). The CDR3 covers 17 residues. Trimming shortened V by 2 bases and J by 4 bases, and 17 bases separated the two germline ends. This CDR3 reads CASSLEAGGASTGELFF. The CDR3 region has the DNA TGTGCCAGCAGTTTAGAGGCAGGCGGCGCGAGCACCGGGGAGCTGTTTTTT.

This chain connects TRBV25-1 to TRBJ2-5; no definite D call. The CDR3 extends over 15 amino acids. V dropped 5 bases and J dropped 3 bases, with 16 bases sitting between them. From germline, CDR1 is MGHDK and CDR2 SYGVNS. CDR3 residues: CASSPPRRSKETQYF. The CDR3 DNA is TGTGCCAGCAGTCCACCTCGACGTTCCAAAGAGACCCAGTACTTC.

This clonotype was observed many times. The V gene is TRBV10-2, the J gene TRBJ1-1, with 9 bases matching TRBD1. The CDR3 covers 14 residues. The V and J ends lost 6 bases and 4 bases, in that order; junction bases with no gene match: 6. The V gene's germline CDR1 is WSHSY and CDR2 SAAADI. The CDR3 DNA reads TGCGCCAGCAGGGGGGACAGGGTTCGCACTGAAGCTTTCTTT. Translation: CASRGDRVRTEAFF.

J is TRBJ2-5 and V is TRBV20-1, with 9 bases matching TRBD2. V dropped 0 bases and J dropped 4; count of bases not matched to a gene: 12. CDR3 length equals 17 residues. Looked up from germline, CDR1 is DFQATT and CDR2 is SNEGSKA (reference sequence). The CDR3 region is CSARDESAGGRGETQYF. Here the CDR3 DNA reads TGCAGTGCTAGAGATGAGTCGGCGGGGGGGCGGGGAGAGACCCAGTACTTC.

The V gene is TRBV18, the J gene TRBJ1-1; D remains ambiguous. Trimming left V 4 bases short and J 8 bases short, with 14 bases between. This CDR3 is 13 amino acids long. Germline assignment: CDR1 KGHSH and CDR2 LQKENI. The CDR3 spells CASSRAPPGEAFF. The DNA of the CDR3 is TGTGCCAGCTCACGCGCTCCCCCGGGCGAAGCTTTCTTT.

This clonotype was counted at least ten times. This chain uses TRBV6-2 or TRBV6-3 with TRBJ2-2; D unclear. Germline values: CDR1 MNHEY, CDR2 SVGEGT. This CDR3 spans 15 amino acids. Trimming stripped 1 base from V and 9 bases from J, with 15 bases between. The DNA for the CDR3 is TGTGCCAGCAGTTACTTTCGAGGCGGCCTCCGGGAGCTGTTTTTT. It yields the protein CASSYFRGGLRELFF.

The chain couples TRBV12-3 or TRBV12-4 to TRBJ2-7; 7 bases agree with TRBD1. Germline trimming cut 4 bases from V and 5 bases from J; bases unmatched to any gene: 5. This CDR3 is 13 amino acids long. This CDR3 is CASSSQGVHEQYF. The CDR3 coding sequence is TGTGCCAGCAGTTCTCAGGGGGTCCACGAGCAGTACTTC.